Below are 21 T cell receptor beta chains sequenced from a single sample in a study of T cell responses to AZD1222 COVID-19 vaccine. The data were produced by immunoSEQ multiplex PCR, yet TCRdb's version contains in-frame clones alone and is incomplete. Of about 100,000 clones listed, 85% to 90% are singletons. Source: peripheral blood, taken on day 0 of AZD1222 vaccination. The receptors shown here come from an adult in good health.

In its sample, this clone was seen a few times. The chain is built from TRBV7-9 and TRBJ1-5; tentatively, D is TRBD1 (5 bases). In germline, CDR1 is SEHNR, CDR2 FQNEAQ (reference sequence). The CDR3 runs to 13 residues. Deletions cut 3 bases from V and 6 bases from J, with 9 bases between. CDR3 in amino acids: CASSFTGLQPQHF. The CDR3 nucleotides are TGTGCCAGCAGCTTTACAGGTCTTCAGCCCCAGCATTTT.

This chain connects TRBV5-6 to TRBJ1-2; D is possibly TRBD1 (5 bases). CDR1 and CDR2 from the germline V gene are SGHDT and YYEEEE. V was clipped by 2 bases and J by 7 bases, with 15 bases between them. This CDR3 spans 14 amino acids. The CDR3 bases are TGTGCCAGCAGCTTAGTATACGGGGGAGGTGGCTACACCTTC. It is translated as CASSLVYGGGGYTF.

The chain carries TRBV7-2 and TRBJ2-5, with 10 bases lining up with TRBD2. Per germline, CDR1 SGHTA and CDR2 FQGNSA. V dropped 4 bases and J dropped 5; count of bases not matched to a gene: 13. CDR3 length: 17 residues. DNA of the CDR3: TGTGCCAGCAGCTCCCGGGGGGGTAGCGGGAGGAGGGAGACCCAGTACTTC. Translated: CASSSRGGSGRRETQYF. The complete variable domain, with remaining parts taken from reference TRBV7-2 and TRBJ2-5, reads GAGVSQSPSNKVTEKGKDVELRCDPISGHTALYWYRQSLGQGLEFLIYFQGNSAPDKSGLPSDRFSAERTGGSVSTLTIQRTQQEDSAVYLCASSSRGGSGRRETQYFGPGTRLLVL.

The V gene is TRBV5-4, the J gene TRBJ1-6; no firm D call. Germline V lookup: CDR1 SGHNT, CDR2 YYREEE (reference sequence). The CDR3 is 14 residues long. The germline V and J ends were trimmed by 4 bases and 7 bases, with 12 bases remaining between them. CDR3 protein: CASSAQLGNSPLHF. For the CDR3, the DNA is TGTGCCAGCAGCGCCCAGCTGGGGAATTCACCCCTCCACTTT. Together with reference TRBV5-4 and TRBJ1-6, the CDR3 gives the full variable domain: ETGVTQSPTHLIKTRGQQVTLRCSSQSGHNTVSWYQQALGQGPQFIFQYYREEENGRGNFPPRFSGLQFPNYSSELNVNALELDDSALYLCASSAQLGNSPLHFGNGTRLTVT.

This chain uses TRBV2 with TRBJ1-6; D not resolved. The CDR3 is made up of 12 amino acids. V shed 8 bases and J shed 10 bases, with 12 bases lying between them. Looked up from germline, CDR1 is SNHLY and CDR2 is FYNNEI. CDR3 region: CASSILGSPLHF. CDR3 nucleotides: TGTGCCAGCTCCATCCTCGGATCACCCCTCCACTTT.

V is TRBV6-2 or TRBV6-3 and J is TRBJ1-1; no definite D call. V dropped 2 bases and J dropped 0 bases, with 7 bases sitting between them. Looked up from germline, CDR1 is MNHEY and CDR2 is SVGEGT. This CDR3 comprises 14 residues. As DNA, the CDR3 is TGTGCCAGCAGTTACAGGCTCATGAACACTGAAGCTTTCTTT. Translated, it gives CASSYRLMNTEAFF.

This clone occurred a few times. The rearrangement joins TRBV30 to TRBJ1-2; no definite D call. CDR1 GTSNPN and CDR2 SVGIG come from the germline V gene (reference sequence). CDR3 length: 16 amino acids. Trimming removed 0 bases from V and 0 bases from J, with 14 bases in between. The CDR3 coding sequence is TGTGCCTGGAGTGTCCCCCTCGACACTCCTAACTATGGCTACACCTTC. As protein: CAWSVPLDTPNYGYTF.

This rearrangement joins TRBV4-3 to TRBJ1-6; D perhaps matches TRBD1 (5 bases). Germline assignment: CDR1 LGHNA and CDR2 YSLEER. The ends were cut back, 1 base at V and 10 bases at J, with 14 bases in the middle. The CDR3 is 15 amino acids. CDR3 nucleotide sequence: TGCGCCAGCAGCCAAGGGAAGGGGAGGACCTCACCCCTCCACTTT. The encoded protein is CASSQGKGRTSPLHF.

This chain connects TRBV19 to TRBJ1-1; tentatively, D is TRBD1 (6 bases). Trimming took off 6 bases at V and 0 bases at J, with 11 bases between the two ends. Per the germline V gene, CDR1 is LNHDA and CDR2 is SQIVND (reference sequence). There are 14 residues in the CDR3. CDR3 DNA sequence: TGTGCCAGTAGAACCGGACAGTTGAACACTGAAGCTTTCTTT. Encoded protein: CASRTGQLNTEAFF. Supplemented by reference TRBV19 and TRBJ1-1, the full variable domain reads DGGITQSPKYLFRKEGQNVTLSCEQNLNHDAMYWYRQDPGQGLRLIYYSQIVNDFQKGDIAEGYSVSREKKESFPLTVTSAQKNPTAFYLCASRTGQLNTEAFFGQGTRLTVV.

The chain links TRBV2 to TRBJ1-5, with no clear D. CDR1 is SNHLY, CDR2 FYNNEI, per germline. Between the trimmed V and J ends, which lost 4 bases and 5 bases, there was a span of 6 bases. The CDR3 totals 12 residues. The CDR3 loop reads CASSVSHQPQHF. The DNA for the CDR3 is TGTGCCAGCAGTGTTAGTCATCAGCCCCAGCATTTT.

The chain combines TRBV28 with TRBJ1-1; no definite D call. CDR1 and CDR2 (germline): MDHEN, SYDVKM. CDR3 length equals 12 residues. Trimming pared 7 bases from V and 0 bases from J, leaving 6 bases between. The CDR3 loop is CASIKVNTEAFF. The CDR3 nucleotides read TGTGCCAGCATAAAGGTGAACACTGAAGCTTTCTTT.

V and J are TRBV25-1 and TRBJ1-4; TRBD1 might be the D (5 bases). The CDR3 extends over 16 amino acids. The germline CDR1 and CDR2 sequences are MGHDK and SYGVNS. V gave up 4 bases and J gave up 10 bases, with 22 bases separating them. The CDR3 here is CASSVGPGRRSRKLFF. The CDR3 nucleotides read TGTGCCAGCAGTGTTGGCCCGGGACGGCGTTCTCGAAAACTGTTTTTT. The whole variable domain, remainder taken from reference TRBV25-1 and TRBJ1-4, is EADIYQTPRYLVIGTGKKITLECSQTMGHDKMYWYQQDPGMELHLIHYSYGVNSTEKGDLSSESTVSRIRTEHFPLTLESARPSHTSQYLCASSVGPGRRSRKLFFGSGTQLSVL.

The CDR3 DNA is TGTGCCAGCAGGCCCACAGGGACCGAGCAGTACTTC. This translates into CASRPTGTEQYF. This rearrangement joins TRBV12-3 or TRBV12-4 to TRBJ2-7; D may be TRBD1 (6 bases). The length of the CDR3 is 12 residues. Trimming took off 6 bases at V and 6 bases at J, with 12 bases between the two ends.

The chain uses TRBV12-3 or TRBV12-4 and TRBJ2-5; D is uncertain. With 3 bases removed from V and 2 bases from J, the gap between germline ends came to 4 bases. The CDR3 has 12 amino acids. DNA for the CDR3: TGTGCCAGCAGTTTCCTTCAAGAGACCCAGTACTTC. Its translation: CASSFLQETQYF.

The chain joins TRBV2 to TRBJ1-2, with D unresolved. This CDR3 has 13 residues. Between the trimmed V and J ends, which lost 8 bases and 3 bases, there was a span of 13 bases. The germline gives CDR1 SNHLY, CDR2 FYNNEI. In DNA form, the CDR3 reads TGTGCCAGCTTCGGGAGAAGGGACTATGGCTACACCTTC. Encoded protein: CASFGRRDYGYTF.

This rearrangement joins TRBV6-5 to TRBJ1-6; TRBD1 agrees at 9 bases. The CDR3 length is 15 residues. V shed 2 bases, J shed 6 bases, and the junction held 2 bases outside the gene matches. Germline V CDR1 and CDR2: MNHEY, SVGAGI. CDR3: CASSYGTGINSPLHF. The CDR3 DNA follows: TGTGCCAGCAGTTACGGGACAGGGATTAATTCACCCCTCCACTTT.

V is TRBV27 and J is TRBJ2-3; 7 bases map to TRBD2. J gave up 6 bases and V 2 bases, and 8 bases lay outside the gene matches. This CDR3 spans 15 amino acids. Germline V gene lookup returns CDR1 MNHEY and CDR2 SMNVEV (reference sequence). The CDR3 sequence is CASSLTGLGIDTQYF. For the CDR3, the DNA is TGTGCCAGCAGTTTAACCGGACTAGGGATTGATACGCAGTATTTT.

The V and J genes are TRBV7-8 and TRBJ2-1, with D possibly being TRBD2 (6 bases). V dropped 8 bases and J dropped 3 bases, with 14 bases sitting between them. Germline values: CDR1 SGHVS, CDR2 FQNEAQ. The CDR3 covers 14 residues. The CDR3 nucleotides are TGTGCCAGCCTCTACGGGAGCGGCTACAATGAGCAGTTCTTC. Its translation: CASLYGSGYNEQFF.

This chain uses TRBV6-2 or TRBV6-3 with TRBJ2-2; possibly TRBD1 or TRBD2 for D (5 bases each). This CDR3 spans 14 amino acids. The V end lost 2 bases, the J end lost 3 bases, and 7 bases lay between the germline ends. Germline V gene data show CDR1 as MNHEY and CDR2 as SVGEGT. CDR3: CASSYRGHTGELFF. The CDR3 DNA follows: TGTGCCAGCAGTTACAGGGGACACACCGGGGAGCTGTTTTTT.

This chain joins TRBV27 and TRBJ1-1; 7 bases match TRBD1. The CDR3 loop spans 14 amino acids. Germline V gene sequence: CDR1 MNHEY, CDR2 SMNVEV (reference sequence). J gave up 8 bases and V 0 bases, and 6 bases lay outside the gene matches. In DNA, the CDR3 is TGTGCCAGCAGTTTATCAGGGGGCAATATGGAAGCTTTCTTT. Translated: CASSLSGGNMEAFF.

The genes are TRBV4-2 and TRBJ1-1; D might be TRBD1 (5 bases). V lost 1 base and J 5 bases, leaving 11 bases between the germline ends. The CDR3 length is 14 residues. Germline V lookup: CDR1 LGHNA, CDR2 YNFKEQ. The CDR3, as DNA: TGTGCCAGCAGCCAAGGGGACTCGGGGACTGAAGCTTTCTTT. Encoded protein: CASSQGDSGTEAFF.